The 7 T cell receptor beta chains below come from one sample, sequenced in a study of shared clonotypes between healthy human individuals. This table comes from immunoSEQ multiplex PCR, and its TCRdb copy is limited to in-frame clones, with some not included. Here the sample spans millions of clones, around 95% being singletons. The specimen was naive CD4+ T cells sorted from blood. Subset denoted: CD45RA+ positively selected. The source of these receptors is a man younger than 35 in good health.

A word on this clone: This same CDR3 is encoded by further DNA sequences in the sample. The rearrangement joins TRBV27 to TRBJ2-1; tentative D call: TRBD2 (6 bases). CDR3 length: 14 residues. V shed 2 bases and J shed 4 bases, with 9 bases lying between them. CDR1 MNHEY and CDR2 SMNVEV come from the germline V gene (reference sequence). CDR3 bases: TGTGCCAGCAGTTTAAGTCGGGGGTACAATGAGCAGTTCTTC. This gives the protein CASSLSRGYNEQFF.

The genes are TRBV30 and TRBJ2-3, with D perhaps TRBD2 (5 bases). Trimming took 5 bases from V and 6 from J, leaving 18 bases between them. In germline, CDR1 is GTSNPN, CDR2 SVGIG (reference sequence). CDR3 size: 14 residues. CDR3 sequence (DNA): TGTGCCTGGGGAGGAGGAGCCCTTAGCGATACGCAGTATTTT. As protein: CAWGGGALSDTQYF.

The sample holds one count of this clone. The chain recombines TRBV10-2 with TRBJ2-1; the D is unclear. Trimming left V 5 bases short and J 12 bases short, with 8 bases between. Germline loops: CDR1 WSHSY, CDR2 SAAADI. The CDR3 runs 10 residues. CDR3 loop: CASSLGLQFF. In nucleotides, the CDR3 is TGCGCCAGCAGTTTAGGGTTGCAGTTCTTC.

This clone showed up just once. The chain employs TRBV2 and TRBJ1-3, with TRBD1 matching over 8 bases. Germline assignment: CDR1 SNHLY and CDR2 FYNNEI. This CDR3 comprises 14 residues. J lost 0 bases, V lost 7 bases, and 2 bases had no gene match. CDR3 DNA sequence: TGTGCCAGCAAGGACAGGGCCTCTGGAAACACCATATATTTT. Translation: CASKDRASGNTIYF.

The chain has TRBV10-1 and TRBJ2-1; D is perhaps TRBD1 (5 bases). The V end lost 6 bases, the J end lost 3 bases, and 12 bases lay between the germline ends. The CDR3 has 14 amino acids. Germline CDR1 and CDR2: WNHNN and SYGVQD (reference sequence). In DNA form, the CDR3 reads TGCGCCAGCAGCCCCTCCAGGGACTACAATGAGCAGTTCTTC. Translation: CASSPSRDYNEQFF.

With regard to this clone: Other DNA sequences within the sample encode an identical CDR3. The chain joins TRBV18 to TRBJ2-7; 11 positions match TRBD1. The CDR3 runs 15 residues. The germline V gene encodes CDR1 KGHSH and CDR2 LQKENI. Losses at the gene ends were 3 bases for V and 3 bases for J; bases not matched to a gene: 4. In nucleotides, the CDR3 is TGTGCCAGCTCACCCACGGGACAGGGGGACTACGAGCAGTACTTC. Encoded protein: CASSPTGQGDYEQYF.

This chain links TRBV12-5 with TRBJ1-2; 7 nucleotides line up with TRBD1. Germline CDR1 and CDR2: LGHNT and FRNRAP. The CDR3 contains 15 residues. Trimming cost V 6 bases and J 0 bases; bases outside gene matches: 7. CDR3 amino acids: CASGPTTGTNYGYTF. The CDR3 DNA follows: TGTGCTAGTGGCCCAACGACAGGGACTAACTATGGCTACACCTTC. The variable domain in full, completed from reference TRBV12-5 and TRBJ1-2, reads DARVTQTPRHKVTEMGQEVTMRCQPILGHNTVFWYRQTMMQGLELLAYFRNRAPLDDSGMPKDRFSAEMPDATLATLKIQPSEPRDSAVYFCASGPTTGTNYGYTFGSGTRLTVV.